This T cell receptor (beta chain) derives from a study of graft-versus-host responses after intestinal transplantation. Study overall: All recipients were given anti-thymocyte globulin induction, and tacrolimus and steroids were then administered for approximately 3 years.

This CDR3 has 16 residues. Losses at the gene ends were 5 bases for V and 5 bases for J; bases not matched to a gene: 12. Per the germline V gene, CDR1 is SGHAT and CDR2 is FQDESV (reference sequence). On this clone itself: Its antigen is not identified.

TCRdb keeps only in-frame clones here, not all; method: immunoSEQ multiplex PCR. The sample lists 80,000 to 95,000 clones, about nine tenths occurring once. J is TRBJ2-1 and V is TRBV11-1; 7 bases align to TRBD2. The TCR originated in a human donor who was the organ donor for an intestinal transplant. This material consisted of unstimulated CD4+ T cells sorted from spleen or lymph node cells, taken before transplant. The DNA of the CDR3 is TGTGCCAGCAGCCTGGGGCGGCTAGCGGTTAACAATGAGCAGTTCTTC. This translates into CASSLGRLAVNNEQFF.